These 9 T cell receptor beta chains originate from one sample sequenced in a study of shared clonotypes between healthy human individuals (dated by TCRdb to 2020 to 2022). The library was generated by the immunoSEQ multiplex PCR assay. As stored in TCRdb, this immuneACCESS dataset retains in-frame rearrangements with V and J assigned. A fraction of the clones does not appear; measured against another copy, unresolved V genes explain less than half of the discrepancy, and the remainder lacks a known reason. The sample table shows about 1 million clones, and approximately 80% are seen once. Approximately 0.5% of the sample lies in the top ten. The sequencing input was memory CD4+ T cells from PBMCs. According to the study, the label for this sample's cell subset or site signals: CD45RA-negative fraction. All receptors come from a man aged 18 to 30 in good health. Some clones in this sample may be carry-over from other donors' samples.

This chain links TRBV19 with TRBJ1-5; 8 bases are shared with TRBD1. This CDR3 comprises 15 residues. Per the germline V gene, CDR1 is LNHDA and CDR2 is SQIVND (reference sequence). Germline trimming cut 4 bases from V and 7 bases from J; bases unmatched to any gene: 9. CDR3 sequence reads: CASSTDRGPGQPQHF. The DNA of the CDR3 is TGTGCCAGTAGTACCGACAGGGGCCCCGGGCAGCCCCAGCATTTT.

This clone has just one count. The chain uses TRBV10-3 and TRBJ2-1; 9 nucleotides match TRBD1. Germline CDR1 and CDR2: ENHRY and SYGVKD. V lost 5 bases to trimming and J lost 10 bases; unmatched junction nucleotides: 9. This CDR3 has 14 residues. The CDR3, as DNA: TGTGCCATCAGTTCCGGGACAGGGTTACGGGAGCAGTTCTTC. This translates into CAISSGTGLREQFF.

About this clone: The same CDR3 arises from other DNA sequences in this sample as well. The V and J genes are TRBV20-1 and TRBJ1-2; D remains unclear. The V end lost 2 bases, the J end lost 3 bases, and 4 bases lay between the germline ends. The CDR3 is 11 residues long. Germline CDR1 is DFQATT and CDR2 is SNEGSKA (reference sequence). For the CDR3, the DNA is TGCAGTGCTAGACTCGACTATGGCTACACCTTC. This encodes CSARLDYGYTF.

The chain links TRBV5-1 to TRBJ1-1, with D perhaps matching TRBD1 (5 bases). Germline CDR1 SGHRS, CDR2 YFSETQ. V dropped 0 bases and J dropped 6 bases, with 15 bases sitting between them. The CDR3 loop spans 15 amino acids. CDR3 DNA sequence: TGCGCCAGCAGCTTGGCCGGCGGCAGGGAGTCTGAAGCTTTCTTT. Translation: CASSLAGGRESEAFF.

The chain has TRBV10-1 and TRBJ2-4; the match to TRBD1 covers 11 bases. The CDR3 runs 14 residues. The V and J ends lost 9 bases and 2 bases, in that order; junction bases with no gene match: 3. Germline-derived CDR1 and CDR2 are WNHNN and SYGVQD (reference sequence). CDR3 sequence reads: CASGDRGTKNIQYF. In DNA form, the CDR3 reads TGCGCCAGTGGGGACAGGGGGACCAAAAACATTCAGTACTTC.

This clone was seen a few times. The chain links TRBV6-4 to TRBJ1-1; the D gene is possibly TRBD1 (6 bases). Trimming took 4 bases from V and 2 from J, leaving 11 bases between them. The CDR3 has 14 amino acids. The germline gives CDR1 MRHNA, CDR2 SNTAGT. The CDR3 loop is CASSASTGNTEAFF. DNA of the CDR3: TGTGCCAGCAGTGCCTCGACAGGTAACACTGAAGCTTTCTTT.

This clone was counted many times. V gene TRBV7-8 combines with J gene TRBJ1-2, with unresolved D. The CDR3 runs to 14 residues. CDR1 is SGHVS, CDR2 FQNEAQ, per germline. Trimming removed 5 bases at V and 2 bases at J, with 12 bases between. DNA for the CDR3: TGTGCCAGCAGCCCGCGGGCTACGAACTATGGCTACACCTTC. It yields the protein CASSPRATNYGYTF.

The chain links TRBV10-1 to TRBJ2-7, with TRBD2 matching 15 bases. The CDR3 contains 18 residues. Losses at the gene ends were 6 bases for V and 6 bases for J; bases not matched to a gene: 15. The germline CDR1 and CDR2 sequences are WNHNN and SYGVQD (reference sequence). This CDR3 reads CASSQGLAGGPDWPEQYF. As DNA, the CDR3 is TGCGCCAGCAGCCAGGGACTAGCGGGAGGCCCGGACTGGCCCGAGCAGTACTTC.

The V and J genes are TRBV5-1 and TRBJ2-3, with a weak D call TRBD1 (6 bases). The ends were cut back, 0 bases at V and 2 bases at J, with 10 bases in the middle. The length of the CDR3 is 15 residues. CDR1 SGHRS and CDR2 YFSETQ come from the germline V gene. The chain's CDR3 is CASSLGQVFTDTQYF. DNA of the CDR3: TGCGCCAGCAGCTTGGGACAGGTCTTCACAGATACGCAGTATTTT.